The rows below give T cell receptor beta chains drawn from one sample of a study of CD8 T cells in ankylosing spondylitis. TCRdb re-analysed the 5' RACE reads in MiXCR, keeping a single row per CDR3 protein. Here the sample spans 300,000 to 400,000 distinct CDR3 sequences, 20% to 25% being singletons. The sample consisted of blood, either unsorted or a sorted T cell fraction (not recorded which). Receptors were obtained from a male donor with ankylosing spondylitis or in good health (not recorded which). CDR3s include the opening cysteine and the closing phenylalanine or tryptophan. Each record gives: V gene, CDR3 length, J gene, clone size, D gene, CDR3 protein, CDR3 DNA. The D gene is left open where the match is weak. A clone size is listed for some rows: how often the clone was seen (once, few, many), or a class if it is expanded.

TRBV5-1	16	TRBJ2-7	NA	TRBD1	CASSLVFGGQGHEQYF	TGCGCCAGCAGCTTGGTTTTCGGGGGACAGGGTCACGAGCAGTACTTC
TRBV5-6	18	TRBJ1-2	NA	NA	CASTLLPGHLGTLSGYTF	TGTGCCAGCACCCTTTTACCGGGACACCTGGGGACACTATCCGGCTACACCTTC
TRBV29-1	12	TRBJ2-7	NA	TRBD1	CSVEQGDYEQYF	TGCAGCGTTGAACAGGGGGATTACGAGCAGTACTTC
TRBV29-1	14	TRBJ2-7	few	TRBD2	CSVEGLAGVYEQYF	TGCAGCGTTGAGGGCCTAGCGGGGGTCTACGAGCAGTACTTC
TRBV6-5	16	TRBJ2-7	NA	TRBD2	CASSYSSGGGAYEQYF	TGTGCCAGCAGTTACTCGAGTGGCGGGGGGGCCTACGAGCAGTACTTC
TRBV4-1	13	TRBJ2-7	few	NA	CASSQVPVREQYF	TGCGCCAGCAGCCAAGTTCCCGTGCGGGAGCAGTACTTC
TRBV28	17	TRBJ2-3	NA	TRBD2	CASSFGLAGDNTDTQYF	TGTGCCAGCAGTTTTGGTCTAGCGGGGGACAACACAGATACGCAGTATTTT
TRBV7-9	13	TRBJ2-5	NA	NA	CASSPLGRETQYF	TGTGCCAGCAGCCCCTTAGGGCGAGAGACCCAGTACTTC
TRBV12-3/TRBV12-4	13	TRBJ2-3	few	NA	CASSFVNTDTQYF	TGTGCCAGCAGTTTTGTCAACACAGATACGCAGTATTTT
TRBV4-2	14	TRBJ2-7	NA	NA	CASSQTDSSYEQYF	TGTGCCAGCAGCCAGACGGACAGCTCCTACGAGCAGTACTTC
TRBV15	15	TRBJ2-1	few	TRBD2	CATREAVLAGNEQFF	TGTGCCACCAGGGAAGCGGTACTAGCGGGTAATGAGCAGTTCTTC
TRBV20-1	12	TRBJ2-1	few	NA	CSATVVLDEQFF	TGCAGTGCTACCGTAGTTCTGGATGAGCAGTTCTTC
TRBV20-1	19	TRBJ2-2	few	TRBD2	CSARASGTSGGAVTGELFF	TGCAGTGCTAGAGCCTCCGGGACTAGCGGGGGGGCCGTGACCGGGGAGCTGTTTTTT
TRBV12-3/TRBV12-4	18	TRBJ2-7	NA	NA	CTSSLVGGIQDSTYEQYF	TGTACCAGCAGTTTGGTTGGGGGGATCCAGGATTCAACCTACGAGCAGTACTTC
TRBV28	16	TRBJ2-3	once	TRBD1	CASSIRTGASTDTQYF	TGTGCCAGCAGTATCCGGACAGGCGCTAGCACAGATACGCAGTATTTT
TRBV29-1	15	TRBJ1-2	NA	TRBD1	CSVEWRQGGDYGYTF	TGCAGCGTTGAATGGCGGCAGGGGGGGGACTATGGCTACACCTTC
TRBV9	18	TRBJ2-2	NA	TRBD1	CASSGALTDREVGGELFF	TGTGCCAGCAGCGGAGCTCTAACGGACAGGGAGGTCGGCGGGGAGCTGTTTTTT
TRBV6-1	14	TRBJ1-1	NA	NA	CASSLLKMNTEAFF	TGTGCCAGCAGCCTCCTTAAGATGAACACTGAAGCTTTCTTT
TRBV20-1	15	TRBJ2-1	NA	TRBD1	CSARLRDRIYNEQFF	TGCAGTGCTAGACTCCGGGACAGGATCTACAATGAGCAGTTCTTC
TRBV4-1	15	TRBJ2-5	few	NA	CASSQDLGLRETQYF	TGCGCCAGCAGCCAAGATCTGGGACTGAGGGAGACCCAGTACTTC
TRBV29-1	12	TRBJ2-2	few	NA	CSVEVRTGELFF	TGCAGCGTTGAAGTTCGGACCGGGGAGCTGTTTTTT
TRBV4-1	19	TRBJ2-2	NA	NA	CASSQDEAVWTPNTVELFF	TGCGCCAGCAGCCAAGACGAGGCAGTATGGACCCCAAACACCGTGGAGCTGTTTTTT
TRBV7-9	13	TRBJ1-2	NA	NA	CASSLRDDYGYTF	TGTGCCAGCAGCTTAAGGGATGACTATGGCTACACCTTC
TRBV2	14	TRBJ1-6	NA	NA	CASSSGQRDSPLHF	TGTGCCAGCAGTTCTGGACAGCGTGATTCACCCCTCCACTTT
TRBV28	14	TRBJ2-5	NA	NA	CASSLQGSQETQYF	TGTGCCAGCAGTTTGCAGGGGTCCCAAGAGACCCAGTACTTC
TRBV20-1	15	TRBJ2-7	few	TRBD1	CSARDQGQGLDEQYF	TGCAGTGCTAGAGATCAGGGACAGGGACTCGACGAGCAGTACTTC
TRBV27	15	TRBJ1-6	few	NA	CASSQGQHYNSPLHF	TGTGCCAGCAGTCAAGGACAGCACTATAATTCACCCCTCCACTTT